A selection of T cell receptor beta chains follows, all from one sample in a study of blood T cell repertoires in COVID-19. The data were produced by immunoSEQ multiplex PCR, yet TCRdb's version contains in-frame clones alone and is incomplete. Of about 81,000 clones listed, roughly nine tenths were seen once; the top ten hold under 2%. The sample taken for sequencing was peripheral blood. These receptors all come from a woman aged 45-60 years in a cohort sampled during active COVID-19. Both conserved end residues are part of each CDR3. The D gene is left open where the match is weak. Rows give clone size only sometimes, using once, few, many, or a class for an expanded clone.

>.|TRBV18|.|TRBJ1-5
TGTGCCAGCTCACCACGAGGGGGTAAAGGGCCCCAGCATTTT
CASSPRGGKGPQHF
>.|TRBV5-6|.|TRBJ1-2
TGTGCCAGCAGCATCCAACAGGCCCCGCGAGGTGGCTACACCTTC
CASSIQQAPRGGYTF
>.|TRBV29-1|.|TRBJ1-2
TGCAGCGTGATCCAGGGTCCCGCGCATAACTATGGCTACACCTTC
CSVIQGPAHNYGYTF
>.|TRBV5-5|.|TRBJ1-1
TGTGCCAGCAGTATCTTGAGGCAGGGGCTCGGTGAAGCTTTCTTT
CASSILRQGLGEAFF
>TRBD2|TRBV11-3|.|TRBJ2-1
TGTGCCAGCAGCTTAAGTCTACTAGCGGGATACAATGAGCAGTTCTTC
CASSLSLLAGYNEQFF
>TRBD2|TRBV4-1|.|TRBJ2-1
TGCGCCAGCAGCCACCGGACTAGCGGAACGAGCTACAATGAGCAGTTCTTC
CASSHRTSGTSYNEQFF
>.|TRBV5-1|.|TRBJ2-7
TGCGCCAGCAGCTTTAGCACGACGGTCTCCTACGAGCAGTACTTC
CASSFSTTVSYEQYF
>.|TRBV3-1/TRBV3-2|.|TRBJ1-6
TGTGCCAGCAGCCAAGACAGAAATTCACCCCTCCACTTT
CASSQDRNSPLHF
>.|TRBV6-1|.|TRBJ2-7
TGTGCCAGCAGTGAGAGTCTTTATGCTTTCGCCTACGAGCAGTACTTC
CASSESLYAFAYEQYF
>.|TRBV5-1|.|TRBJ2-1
TGCGCCAGCGGGCGAACAGCCGGGAGTGAGCAGTTCTTC
CASGRTAGSEQFF
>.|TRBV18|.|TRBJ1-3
TGTGCCAGCACCTCGACAGGCTCTGGAAACACCATATATTTT
CASTSTGSGNTIYF
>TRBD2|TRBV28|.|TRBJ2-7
TGTGCCAGCAGTTTCTCAGTCTTCCGACTAGCGGGAGGATACGAGCAGTACTTC
CASSFSVFRLAGGYEQYF
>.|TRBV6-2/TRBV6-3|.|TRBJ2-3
TGTGCCAGCAGCCCGGGACTCAGCACAGATACGCAGTATTTT
CASSPGLSTDTQYF
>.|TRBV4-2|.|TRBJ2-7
TGTGCCAGCAGCCAAGATAGGGGGAGTCACTACGAGCAGTACTTC
CASSQDRGSHYEQYF
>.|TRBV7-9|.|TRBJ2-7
TGTGCCAGCAGCTTGTCGATGGGCAGGGCTACCCACGAGCAGTACTTC
CASSLSMGRATHEQYF
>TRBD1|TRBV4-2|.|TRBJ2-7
TGTGCCAGCAGCCCTCGGACAGGGTGGAACTACGAGCAGTACTTC
CASSPRTGWNYEQYF
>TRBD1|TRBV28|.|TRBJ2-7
TGTGCCAGCAGTCCCCCGGACAGGGCCTACGAGCAGTACTTC
CASSPPDRAYEQYF
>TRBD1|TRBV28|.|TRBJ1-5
TGTGCCAGCAGTCCCGGACAGGGCAGTCAGCCCCAGCATTTT
CASSPGQGSQPQHF
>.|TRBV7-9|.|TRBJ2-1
TGTGCCAGCAGCCTGGACGGGACCTACAATGAGCAGTTCTTC
CASSLDGTYNEQFF
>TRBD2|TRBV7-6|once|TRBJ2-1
TGTGCCAGCAGCTTACCAGCGGGAGGCCTAGGTGAGCAGTTCTTC
CASSLPAGGLGEQFF
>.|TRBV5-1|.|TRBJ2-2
TGCGCCAGCAGCTTGGATCCGGGAAGGGCCGGGGAGCTGTTTTTT
CASSLDPGRAGELFF
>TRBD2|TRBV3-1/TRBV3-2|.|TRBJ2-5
TGTGCCAGCAGCCCTTGGACTAGCGGGCGACAAGAGACCCAGTACTTC
CASSPWTSGRQETQYF
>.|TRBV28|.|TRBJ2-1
TGTGCCAGCAGTTACAGCGGTCGGGGGAATGAGCAGTTCTTC
CASSYSGRGNEQFF
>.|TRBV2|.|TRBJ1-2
TGTGCCAGTCGACAGTCGTTCCTAGGCGGCTACACCTTC
CASRQSFLGGYTF
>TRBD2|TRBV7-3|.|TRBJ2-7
TGTGCCAGCAGTCCCCAGCCGGGACTAGCGATTTACGAGCAGTACTTC
CASSPQPGLAIYEQYF
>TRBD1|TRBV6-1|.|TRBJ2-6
TGTGCCAGCAGTGAACAGGGGGATTCCTCTGGGGCCAACGTCCTGACTTTC
CASSEQGDSSGANVLTF
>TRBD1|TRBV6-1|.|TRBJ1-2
TGTGCCAGCAGTGACGAACCGGGACAGCCCAACTATGGCTACACCTTC
CASSDEPGQPNYGYTF
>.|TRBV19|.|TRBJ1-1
TGTGCCAGTAGTATAGGACACAGTGGCACTGAAGCTTTCTTT
CASSIGHSGTEAFF
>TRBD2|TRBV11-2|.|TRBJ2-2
TGTGCCAGCAGCTACAGGGGAGACACTAGCGGGGCGAACACCGGGGAGCTGTTTTTT
CASSYRGDTSGANTGELFF
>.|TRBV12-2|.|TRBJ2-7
TGTGCAAGTCGCTGTCAATGTAGCGGGAGGTTTCTCGAGCAGTACTTC
CASRCQCSGRFLEQYF
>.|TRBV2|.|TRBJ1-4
TGTGCCAGCACTCTCGGGTTTTCTGAAAAACTGTTTTTT
CASTLGFSEKLFF
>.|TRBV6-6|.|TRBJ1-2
TGTGCCAGCAGTTACTCGAGACTCCCTCGGCACTATGGCTACACCTTC
CASSYSRLPRHYGYTF
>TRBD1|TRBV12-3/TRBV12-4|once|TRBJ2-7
TGTGCCAGCAGTAACACAGGGGACGAGCAGTACTTC
CASSNTGDEQYF
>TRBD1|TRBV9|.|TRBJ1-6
TGTGCCAGCAGCGGGGGACAGGGTAATTCACCCCTCCACTTT
CASSGGQGNSPLHF
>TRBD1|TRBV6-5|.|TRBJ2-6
TGTGCCAGCAGGAGAACAGGGGCTGGGGCCAACGTCCTGACTTTC
CASRRTGAGANVLTF
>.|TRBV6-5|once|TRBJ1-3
TGTGCCAGCAGCCGACAAGCTGGAAACACCATATATTTT
CASSRQAGNTIYF
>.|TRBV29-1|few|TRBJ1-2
TGCAGCGTTGAGACGGGCTCGGGAGGCTACACCTTC
CSVETGSGGYTF
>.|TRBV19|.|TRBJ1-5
TGTGCCAGTAGTATAGATCTAATTATTCAGGGTTATAGCAATCAGCCCCAGCATTTT
CASSIDLIIQGYSNQPQHF
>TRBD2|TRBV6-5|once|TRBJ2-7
TGTGCCAGCAGAAACCCGACTAGCGGGACGTACGAGCAGTACTTC
CASRNPTSGTYEQYF
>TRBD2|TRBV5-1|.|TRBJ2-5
TGCGCCAGCAGCTTGGCCCCGGGGGGAGAAGAGACCCAGTACTTC
CASSLAPGGEETQYF
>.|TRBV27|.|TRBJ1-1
TGTGCCAGCAGGGAAAGGGGGAACACTGAAGCTTTCTTT
CASRERGNTEAFF
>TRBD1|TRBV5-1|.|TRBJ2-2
TGCGCCAGCAGCTTCATCCGGGACAGCGAAGATTTTACCGGGGAGCTGTTTTTT
CASSFIRDSEDFTGELFF
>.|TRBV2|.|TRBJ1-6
TGTGCCAGCAGGGGGCATAATTCACCCCTCCACTTT
CASRGHNSPLHF
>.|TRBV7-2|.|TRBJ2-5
TGTGCCAGCAGCTTATACAGGGACCAAGAGACCCAGTACTTC
CASSLYRDQETQYF
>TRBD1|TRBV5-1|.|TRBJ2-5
TGCGCCAGCAGCTTGTACAGGGGAGAGCAAGAGACCCAGTACTTC
CASSLYRGEQETQYF
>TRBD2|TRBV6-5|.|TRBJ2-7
TGTGCCAGCACCTGGAGCGGGGGTTCCTACGAGCAGTACTTC
CASTWSGGSYEQYF
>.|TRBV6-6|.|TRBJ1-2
TGTGCCAGCAGTTACGGTGTCGGGTCAGCCTATGGCTACACCTTC
CASSYGVGSAYGYTF
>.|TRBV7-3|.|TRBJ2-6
TGTGCCAGCAGCCAGGGATACGGGGCCAACGTCCTGACTTTC
CASSQGYGANVLTF
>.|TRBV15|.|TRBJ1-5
TGTGCCACCAGCAGAGATCAGGGCCAGGGCCAGCCCCAGCATTTT
CATSRDQGQGQPQHF
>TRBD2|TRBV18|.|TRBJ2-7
TGTGCCAGCTCACCCGGCGGGAGGACCTACGAGCAGTACTTC
CASSPGGRTYEQYF
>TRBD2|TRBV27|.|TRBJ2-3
TGTGCCAGCAGTTTAGGCTCCGGGAGGCCTGGGGATACGCAGTATTTT
CASSLGSGRPGDTQYF
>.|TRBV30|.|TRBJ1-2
TGTGCCTGGGCCGGGAGGGGCTATGGCTACACCTTC
CAWAGRGYGYTF
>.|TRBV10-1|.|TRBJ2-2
TGCGCCAGCAACACAGGACCGACCGGGGAGCTGTTTTTT
CASNTGPTGELFF
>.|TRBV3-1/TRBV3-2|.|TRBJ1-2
TGTGCCAGCAGCCAAGAAGGGGTGGGTGGCTACACCTTC
CASSQEGVGGYTF
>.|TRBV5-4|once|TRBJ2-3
TGTGCCAGCAGCTTCCCGGGGGAGGATACGCAGTATTTT
CASSFPGEDTQYF
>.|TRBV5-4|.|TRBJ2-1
TGTGCCAGCAGCGCCGTCGCGGGGCTAAACAATGAGCAGTTCTTC
CASSAVAGLNNEQFF
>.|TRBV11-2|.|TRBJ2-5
TGTGCCAGCAGCCAGCAGGCCGCCGGTCAAGAGACCCAGTACTTC
CASSQQAAGQETQYF
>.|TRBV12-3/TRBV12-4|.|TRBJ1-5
TGTGCCAGCAGTTTAATGGAGAATCAGCCCCAGCATTTT
CASSLMENQPQHF
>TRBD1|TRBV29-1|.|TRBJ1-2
TGCAGCGTCTCCGGGACAGGAGGAGCCTATGGCTACACCTTC
CSVSGTGGAYGYTF
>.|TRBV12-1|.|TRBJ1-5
TGTGCCAGCAGCGCGTCCCCAACAGGGAACCATCAGCCCCAGCATTTT
CASSASPTGNHQPQHF